This TCR beta chain was identified during a study of shared clonotypes between healthy human individuals. Naive CD4+ cells were CD45RA-selected; the remaining cells were memory. As processed by the authors: Junction-only immunoSEQ sequences carried no quality scores, so filtering differed. Method: immunoSEQ multiplex PCR; TCRdb's copy keeps in-frame clones and lacks some. From that table come the V and J calls and clone size; the DNA was used to work out D and trimming. In the table there are more than 850,000 clones, around 78% of which are singletons. The V end lost 1 base, the J end lost 9 bases, and 7 bases lay between the germline ends. Germline CDR1 DFQATT, CDR2 SNEGSKA (reference sequence). The CDR3 is 11 residues long.

This TCR came from a man between 18 and 29 years old in good health. Some clones in this sample may be carry-over from other donors' samples. The chain combines TRBV20-1 with TRBJ2-1, with D unresolved. Sequences were obtained from memory CD4+ T cells from PBMCs. The subset denotes: CD45RA-negative fraction. DNA of the CDR3: TGCAGTGCTAGAGGGAGTAGTGAGCAGTTCTTC. It encodes CSARGSSEQFF.